These T cell receptor beta chains were read from a single sample in a study of cytomegalovirus exposure and HLA in healthy donors. This table comes from immunoSEQ multiplex PCR, and its TCRdb copy is limited to in-frame clones, with some not included. Counted here are roughly 90,000 clones, more than 70% occurring once; the ten biggest clones make up approximately 2%. The sequencing input was PBMCs. The receptor source for this set is a man younger than 35 in good health and CMV-seronegative. The CDR3 runs from the conserved cysteine through the conserved F or W. The D gene is left open where the match is weak. Rows may omit the clone size; those that give it use once, few, many or a size class.

>TRBJ1-4|TRBV4-1|TRBD1|.|15
TGCGCCAGCAGCCAAGAGACAGGGCATAATGAAAAACTGTTTTTT
CASSQETGHNEKLFF
>TRBJ2-7|TRBV7-2|TRBD2|.|15
TGTGCCAGCAGTTCCGGCGGAGCGGGGACCTACGAGCAGTACTTC
CASSSGGAGTYEQYF
>TRBJ2-1|TRBV14|.|.|15
TGTGCCAGCAGCCCCGGGACATCTTGGGACAATGAGCAGTTCTTC
CASSPGTSWDNEQFF
>TRBJ2-6|TRBV6-5|.|.|16
TGTGCCAGCAGTTACAGGCGGGAAACTGGGGCCAACGTCCTGACTTTC
CASSYRRETGANVLTF
>TRBJ1-4|TRBV11-1|TRBD1|once|15
TGTGCCAGCAGCTTAGGAGGGACAGGGGACGAAAAACTGTTTTTT
CASSLGGTGDEKLFF
>TRBJ2-5|TRBV4-1|TRBD2|.|16
TGCGCCAGCAGCAAATTTACCGGGACTAGCGTAGAGACCCAGTACTTC
CASSKFTGTSVETQYF
>TRBJ2-1|TRBV6-1|TRBD2|.|12
TGTGCCATTAGCGGGGTAGGCAATGAGCAGTTCTTC
CAISGVGNEQFF
>TRBJ2-1|TRBV28|TRBD2|few|15
TGTGCCAGCAGGCAAAGACTAGCGGGGGCCGGTGAGCAGTTCTTC
CASRQRLAGAGEQFF
>TRBJ2-5|TRBV9|TRBD2|.|13
TGTGCCAGCAGCGGGGGACTAGCGGAGACCCAGTACTTC
CASSGGLAETQYF
>TRBJ1-2|TRBV27|.|once|13
TGTGCCAGCAGGTGGGGCAACGACTATGGCTACACCTTC
CASRWGNDYGYTF
>TRBJ1-1|TRBV7-9|TRBD1|.|14
TGTGCCAGCAGCATGACAGGGATGCACACTGAAGCTTTCTTT
CASSMTGMHTEAFF
>TRBJ2-5|TRBV7-7|TRBD2|few|15
TGTGCTAGCAGCCGGACTAGCGGTGAGGGGGAGACCCAGTACTTC
CASSRTSGEGETQYF
>TRBJ2-7|TRBV30|TRBD2|.|13
TGTGCCTGGAGTCGGCGGGGGGGCCACGAGCAGTACTTC
CAWSRRGGHEQYF
>TRBJ1-6|TRBV5-1|.|once|14
TGCGCCAGCAGCTTGGGCAGGTCCGATTCACCCCTCCACTTT
CASSLGRSDSPLHF
>TRBJ2-3|TRBV6-1|TRBD2|.|16
TGTGCCAGCAGTGTGACTAGCGGGGGGACGACAGATACGCAGTATTTT
CASSVTSGGTTDTQYF
>TRBJ1-2|TRBV5-6|TRBD1|once|13
TGTGCCAGCAGCTTGGGGACAGGGAATGGCTACACCTTC
CASSLGTGNGYTF
>TRBJ1-3|TRBV2|TRBD1|.|16
TGTGCCAGTACCCGGGACAGGGGGCTAGCTGGAAACACCATATATTTT
CASTRDRGLAGNTIYF
>TRBJ2-4|TRBV9|.|.|14
TGTGCCAGCAGCGTAGAAGGGGGGGCGAACATTCAGTACTTC
CASSVEGGANIQYF
>TRBJ1-5|TRBV19|.|.|15
TGTGCCAGTAGTATGACATCTTTTAGCAATCAGCCCCAGCATTTT
CASSMTSFSNQPQHF
>TRBJ2-2|TRBV10-3|.|.|19
TGTGCCATCAGTGAGCCTTTTAAGGGGTCAGGGGTTCGCACCGGGGAGCTGTTTTTT
CAISEPFKGSGVRTGELFF
>TRBJ2-1|TRBV19|.|.|14
TGTGCCAGTAGTATAGTTAGGGGTCACAATGAGCAGTTCTTC
CASSIVRGHNEQFF
>TRBJ2-1|TRBV19|TRBD1|once|15
TGTGCCAGTAGTATGTGGGCAGGGGGTTTTAATGAGCAGTTCTTC
CASSMWAGGFNEQFF
>TRBJ1-2|TRBV2|TRBD1|.|12
TGTGCCAGCACCGGGACAGGGGACGGCTACACCTTC
CASTGTGDGYTF
>TRBJ2-2|TRBV13|TRBD1|.|15
TGTGCCAGCAGCGGCCGACAGGGGATGAGTGGGGAGCTGTTTTTT
CASSGRQGMSGELFF
>TRBJ2-3|TRBV5-4|TRBD2|.|15
TGTGCCAGCAGCTTAGGGGGACTAGCATCAGATACGCAGTATTTT
CASSLGGLASDTQYF
>TRBJ2-2|TRBV4-1|.|.|12
TGCGCCAGCAGCCGCGTCACCGGGGAGCTGTTTTTT
CASSRVTGELFF
>TRBJ2-7|TRBV5-1|.|.|14
TGCGCCAGCAGCTTGGATACAGGGACCTACGAGCAGTACTTC
CASSLDTGTYEQYF
>TRBJ2-2|TRBV11-2|.|.|16
TGTGCCAGCAGCTTCTTACAGGGCCTGGGGCCCGGGGAGCTGTTTTTT
CASSFLQGLGPGELFF
>TRBJ2-2|TRBV19|TRBD2|few|16
TGTGCCAGTAGTGCGGGACTAGCGGAAAACACCGGGGAGCTGTTTTTT
CASSAGLAENTGELFF
>TRBJ1-2|TRBV4-1|TRBD1|.|13
TGCGCCAGCAGGCCGACAGGGTCTGGGGGCTACACCTTC
CASRPTGSGGYTF
>TRBJ2-1|TRBV19|TRBD2|.|15
TGTGCCAGTAGTGTACTAGCGGGCCGGTACAATGAGCAGTTCTTC
CASSVLAGRYNEQFF
>TRBJ2-3|TRBV27|TRBD1|.|15
TGTGCCAGCAGTTCCGACAGGGCTAGCACAGATACGCAGTATTTT
CASSSDRASTDTQYF
>TRBJ1-1|TRBV2|.|.|11
TGTGCCAGCAGGGCCCTCCCTGAAGCTTTCTTT
CASRALPEAFF
>TRBJ1-2|TRBV29-1|.|once|13
TGCAGCGTTGCGAGAGCTAACTCATTAGGCTACACCTTC
CSVARANSLGYTF
>TRBJ1-1|TRBV5-1|.|.|15
TGCGCCAGCAGCTGGGGCCTTTCGGACAACACTGAAGCTTTCTTT
CASSWGLSDNTEAFF
>TRBJ1-6|TRBV5-4|.|few|17
TGTGCCAGCAGCCCGACAGGTCCCAGCTCCTATAATTCACCCCTCCACTTT
CASSPTGPSSYNSPLHF
>TRBJ1-2|TRBV6-5|TRBD1|.|13
TGTGCCAGCAGTTACGACAGGGGATATGGCTACACCTTC
CASSYDRGYGYTF
>TRBJ2-2|TRBV6-5|TRBD1|.|14
TGTGCCACCCTGGGACAGGGGGTGGCCGGGGAGCTGTTTTTT
CATLGQGVAGELFF
>TRBJ2-1|TRBV6-5|.|once|14
TGTGCCAGCAGTTATCGAGGAGCCCACAATGAGCAGTTCTTC
CASSYRGAHNEQFF
>TRBJ1-1|TRBV5-6|.|.|18
TGTGCCAGCAGTCTAGACACCGGGACTTACTCTGTGTCCACTGAAGCTTTCTTT
CASSLDTGTYSVSTEAFF